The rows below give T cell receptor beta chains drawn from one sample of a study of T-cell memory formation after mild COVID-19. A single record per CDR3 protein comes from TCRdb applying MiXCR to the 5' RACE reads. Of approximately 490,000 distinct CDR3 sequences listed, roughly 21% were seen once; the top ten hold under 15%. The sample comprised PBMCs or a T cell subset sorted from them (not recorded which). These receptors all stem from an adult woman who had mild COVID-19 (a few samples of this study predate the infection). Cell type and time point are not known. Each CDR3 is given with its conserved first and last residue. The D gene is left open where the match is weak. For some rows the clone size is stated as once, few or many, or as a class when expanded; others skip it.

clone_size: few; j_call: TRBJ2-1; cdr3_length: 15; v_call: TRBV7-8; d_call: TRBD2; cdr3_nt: TGTGCCAGCGGACCGGGACTAGCGGCCTATAATGAGCAGTTCTTC; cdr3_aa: CASGPGLAAYNEQFF
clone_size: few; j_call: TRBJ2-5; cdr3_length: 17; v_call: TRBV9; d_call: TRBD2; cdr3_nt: TGTGCCAGCAGCGTAGCTACTGGGACTAGCGGGGACGAGACCCAGTACTTC; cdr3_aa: CASSVATGTSGDETQYF
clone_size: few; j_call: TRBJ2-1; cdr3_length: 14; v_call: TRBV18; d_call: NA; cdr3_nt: TGTGCCAGCTCCCCGGCTAGCGCGGTAGATGAGCAGTTCTTC; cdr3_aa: CASSPASAVDEQFF
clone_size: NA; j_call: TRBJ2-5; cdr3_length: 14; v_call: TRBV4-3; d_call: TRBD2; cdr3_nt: TGCGCCAGCAGCCAGGCCGGGACTAGGGAGACCCAGTACTTC; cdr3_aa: CASSQAGTRETQYF
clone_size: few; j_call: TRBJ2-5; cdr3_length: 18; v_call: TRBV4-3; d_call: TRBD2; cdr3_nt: TGCGCCAGCAGCCAGAGACCCTTTAGCGGGGAGCTACAAGAGACCCAGTACTTC; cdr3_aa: CASSQRPFSGELQETQYF
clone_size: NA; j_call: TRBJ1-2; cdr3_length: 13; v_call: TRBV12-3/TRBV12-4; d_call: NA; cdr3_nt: TGTGCCAGCAGCCTGGGGGGGGGTAGAGGCTACACCTTC; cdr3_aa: CASSLGGGRGYTF
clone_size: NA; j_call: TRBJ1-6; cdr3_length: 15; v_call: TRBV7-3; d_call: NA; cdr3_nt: TGTGCCAGCAGCTTAAGCGGGCAATCAAGTTCACCCCTCCACTTT; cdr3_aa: CASSLSGQSSSPLHF
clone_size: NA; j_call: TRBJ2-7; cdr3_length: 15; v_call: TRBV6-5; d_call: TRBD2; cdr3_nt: TGTGCCAGCAGCCCAGTAGCGGGAGTCTCCTACGAGCAGTACTTC; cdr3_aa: CASSPVAGVSYEQYF
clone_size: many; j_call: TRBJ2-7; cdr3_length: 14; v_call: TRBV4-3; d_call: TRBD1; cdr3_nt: TGCGCCAGCAGAGAGGACAGGAGCTCCTACGAGCAGTACTTC; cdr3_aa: CASREDRSSYEQYF
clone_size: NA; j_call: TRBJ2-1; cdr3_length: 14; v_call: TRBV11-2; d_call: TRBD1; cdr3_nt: TGTGCCAGCAGGGGACAGGGGGGGTACAATGAGCAGTTCTTC; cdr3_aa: CASRGQGGYNEQFF
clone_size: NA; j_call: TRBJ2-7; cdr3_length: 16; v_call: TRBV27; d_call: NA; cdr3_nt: TGTGCCAGCAGCCCCGACAGGTCCCCCCGATCCTACGAGCAGTACTTC; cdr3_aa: CASSPDRSPRSYEQYF
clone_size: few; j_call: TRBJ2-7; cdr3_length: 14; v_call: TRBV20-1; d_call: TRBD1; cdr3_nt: TGCAGTGCTAGAGGACAGGGGGGTTACTACGAGCAGTACTTC; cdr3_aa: CSARGQGGYYEQYF
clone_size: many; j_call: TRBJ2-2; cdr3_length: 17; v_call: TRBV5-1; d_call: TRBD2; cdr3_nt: TGCGCCAGCAGCCAGGGGACTAGCGTCACCTCCTCCGGGGAGCTGTTTTTT; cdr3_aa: CASSQGTSVTSSGELFF
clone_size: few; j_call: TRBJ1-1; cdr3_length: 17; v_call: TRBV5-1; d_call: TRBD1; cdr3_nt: TGCGCCAGCAGCTTGGGGACAGGGGCGTTGGTGGGCACTGAAGCTTTCTTT; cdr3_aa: CASSLGTGALVGTEAFF
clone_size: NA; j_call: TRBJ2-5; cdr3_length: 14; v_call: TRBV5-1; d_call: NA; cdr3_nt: TGCGCCAGCAGCTTGGAGGGAGCCAAAGAGACCCAGTACTTC; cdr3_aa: CASSLEGAKETQYF
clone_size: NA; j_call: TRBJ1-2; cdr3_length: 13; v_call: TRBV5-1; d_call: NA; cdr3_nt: TGCGCCAGCTCTCTTCTCGGACCCTATGGCTACACCTTC; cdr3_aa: CASSLLGPYGYTF
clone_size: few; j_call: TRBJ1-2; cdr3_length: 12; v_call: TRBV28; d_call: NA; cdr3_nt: TGTGCCAGCGCGGTGGGTCTGTATGGCTACACCTTC; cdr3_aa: CASAVGLYGYTF
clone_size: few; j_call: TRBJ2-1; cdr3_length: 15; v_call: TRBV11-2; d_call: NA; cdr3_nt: TGTGCCAGCAGCCCCGGTCCTTTGGCGGGGAATGAGCAGTTCTTC; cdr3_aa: CASSPGPLAGNEQFF
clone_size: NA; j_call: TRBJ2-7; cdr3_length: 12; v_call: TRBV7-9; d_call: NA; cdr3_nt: TGTGCCAGCAGGTTCGACTCCTACGAGCAGTACTTC; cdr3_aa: CASRFDSYEQYF
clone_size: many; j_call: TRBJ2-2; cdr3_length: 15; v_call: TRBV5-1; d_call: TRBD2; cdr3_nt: TGCGCCAGCAGTCTAGCGGGAGTTTTCACCGGGGAGCTGTTTTTT; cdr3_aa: CASSLAGVFTGELFF
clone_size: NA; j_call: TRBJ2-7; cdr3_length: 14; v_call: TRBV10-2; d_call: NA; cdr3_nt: TGCGCCAGCAGTGAAGGGTTAAGCTCCTACGAGCAGTACTTC; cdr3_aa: CASSEGLSSYEQYF
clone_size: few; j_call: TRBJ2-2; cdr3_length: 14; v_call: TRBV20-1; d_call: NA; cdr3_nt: TGCAGTGCCCGACAGGGACTTAACACCGGGGAGCTGTTTTTT; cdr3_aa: CSARQGLNTGELFF
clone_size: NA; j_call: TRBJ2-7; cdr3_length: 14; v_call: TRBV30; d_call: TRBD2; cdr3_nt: TGTGCCTGGAGAGATACTAGCGGGATGTACGAGCAGTACTTC; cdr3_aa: CAWRDTSGMYEQYF
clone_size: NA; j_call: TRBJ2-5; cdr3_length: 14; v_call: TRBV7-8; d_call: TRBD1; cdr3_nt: TGTGCCAGCAGCAACGACAGGGCAGGAGAGACCCAGTACTTC; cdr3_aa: CASSNDRAGETQYF
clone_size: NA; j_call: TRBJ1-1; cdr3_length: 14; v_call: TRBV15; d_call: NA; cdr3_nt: TGTGCCACCAGCAGAGATCGGGGCCCTCTTGAAGCTTTCTTT; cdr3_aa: CATSRDRGPLEAFF
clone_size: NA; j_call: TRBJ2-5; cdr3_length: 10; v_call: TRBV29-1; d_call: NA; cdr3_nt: TGCAGCGGGAGCGGGGAGACCCAGTACTTC; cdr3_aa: CSGSGETQYF
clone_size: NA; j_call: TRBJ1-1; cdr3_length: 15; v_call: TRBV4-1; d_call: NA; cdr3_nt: TGCGCCAGCAGCCAAGTTACAGTCTTGAACACTGAAGCTTTCTTT; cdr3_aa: CASSQVTVLNTEAFF
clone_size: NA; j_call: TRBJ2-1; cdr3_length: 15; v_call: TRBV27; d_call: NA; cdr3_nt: TGTGCCAGCAGCGCCGACGGGGTACGTGGGAATGAGCAGTTCTTC; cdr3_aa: CASSADGVRGNEQFF
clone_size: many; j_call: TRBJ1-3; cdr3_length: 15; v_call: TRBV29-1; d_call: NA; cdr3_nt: TGCAGCGTTGAGCGATATGAGAGCTCTGGAAACACCATATATTTT; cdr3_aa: CSVERYESSGNTIYF
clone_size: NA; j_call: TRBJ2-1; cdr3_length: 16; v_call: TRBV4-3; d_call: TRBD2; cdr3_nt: TGCGCCAGCAGCCAAGACCGTAGCGGGGCTTACAATGAGCAGTTCTTC; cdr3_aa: CASSQDRSGAYNEQFF
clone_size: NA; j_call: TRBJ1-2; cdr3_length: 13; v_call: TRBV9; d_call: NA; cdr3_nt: TGTGCCAGCAGCGTAGAGGGCAGGGGTGGCTACACCTTC; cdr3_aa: CASSVEGRGGYTF
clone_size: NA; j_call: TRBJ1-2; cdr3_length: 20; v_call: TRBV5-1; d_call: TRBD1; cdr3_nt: TGCGCCAGCAGCTTGGAGTATTTTTTCGGGACAGGCTCCTCTGAGTATGGCTACACCTTC; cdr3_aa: CASSLEYFFGTGSSEYGYTF
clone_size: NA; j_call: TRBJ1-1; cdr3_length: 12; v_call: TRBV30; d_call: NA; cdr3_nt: TGTGCCTGGAGTGTCTCAGTCACTGAAGCTTTCTTT; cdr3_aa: CAWSVSVTEAFF
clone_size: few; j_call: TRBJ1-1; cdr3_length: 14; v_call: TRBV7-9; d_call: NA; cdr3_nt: TGTGCCAGCAGCCCAGAGGGCTGGGCGATAGAAGCTTTCTTT; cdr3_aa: CASSPEGWAIEAFF
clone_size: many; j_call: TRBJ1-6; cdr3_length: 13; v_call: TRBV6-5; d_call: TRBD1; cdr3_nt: TGTGCCATCCGACAGGGTCTGAATTCACCCCTCCACTTT; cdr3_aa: CAIRQGLNSPLHF
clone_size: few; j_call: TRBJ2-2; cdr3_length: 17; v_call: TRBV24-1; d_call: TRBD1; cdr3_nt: TGTGCCACCAGTGATTTACCGGGACAGGGGACCACCGGGGAGCTGTTTTTT; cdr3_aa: CATSDLPGQGTTGELFF
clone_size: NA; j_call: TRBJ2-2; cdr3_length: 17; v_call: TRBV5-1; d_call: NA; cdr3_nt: TGCGCCAGCAGCTTGTATGGGGGCGGCACGAACACCGGGGAGCTGTTTTTT; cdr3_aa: CASSLYGGGTNTGELFF
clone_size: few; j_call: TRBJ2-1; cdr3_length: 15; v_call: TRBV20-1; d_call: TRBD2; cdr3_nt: TGCAGTGCTAGAGATGTGACTAGCGGGGGCAATGAGCAGTTCTTC; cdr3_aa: CSARDVTSGGNEQFF
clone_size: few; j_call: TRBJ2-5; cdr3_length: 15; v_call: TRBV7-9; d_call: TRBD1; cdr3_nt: TGTGCCAGCAGCTTCCCCGGACAGGGGAGAGAGACCCAGTACTTC; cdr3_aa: CASSFPGQGRETQYF
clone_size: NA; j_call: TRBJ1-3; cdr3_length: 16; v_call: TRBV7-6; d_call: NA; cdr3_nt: TGTGCCAGCAGCTTAGCGGGGGTAGTTGGTGGAAACACCATATATTTT; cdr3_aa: CASSLAGVVGGNTIYF
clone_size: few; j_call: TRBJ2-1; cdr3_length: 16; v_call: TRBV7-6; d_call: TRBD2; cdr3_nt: TGTGCCAGCAGCTACCTAGCGGGGGGGCCCTACAATGAGCAGTTCTTC; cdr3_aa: CASSYLAGGPYNEQFF
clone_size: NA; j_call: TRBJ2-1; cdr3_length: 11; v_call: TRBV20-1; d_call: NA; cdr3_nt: TGCAGTGCTAGGGGTGGGGATGAGCAGTTCTTC; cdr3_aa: CSARGGDEQFF
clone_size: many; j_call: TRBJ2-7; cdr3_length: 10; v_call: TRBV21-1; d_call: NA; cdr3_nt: TGTGCCAGCAGCCCCTACGAGCAGTACTTC; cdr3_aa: CASSPYEQYF
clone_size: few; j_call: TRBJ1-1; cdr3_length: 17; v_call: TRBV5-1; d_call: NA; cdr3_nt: TGCGCCAGCAGCTTACCCCTCCGGGGGCGATTTCCACCTGAAGCTTTCTTT; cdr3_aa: CASSLPLRGRFPPEAFF
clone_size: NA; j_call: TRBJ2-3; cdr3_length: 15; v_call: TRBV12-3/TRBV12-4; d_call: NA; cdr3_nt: TGTGCCAGCAGTTCGACAGGGAGGGCAAGAGGTACGCAGTATTTT; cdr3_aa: CASSSTGRARGTQYF
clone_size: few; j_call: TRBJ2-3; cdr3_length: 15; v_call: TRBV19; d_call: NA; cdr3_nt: TGTGCCAGTAGTATAGCCCCGGTCCAGCCGGATACGCAGTATTTT; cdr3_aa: CASSIAPVQPDTQYF
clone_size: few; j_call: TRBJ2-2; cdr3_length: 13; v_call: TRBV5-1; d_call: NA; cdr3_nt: TGCGCCAGGCCGCCGGCTCGAATCGGGGAGCTGTTTTTT; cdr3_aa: CARPPARIGELFF
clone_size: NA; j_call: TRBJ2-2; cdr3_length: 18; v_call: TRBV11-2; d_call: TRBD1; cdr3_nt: TGTGCCAGCAGCTTAGTGGGACAGCAGGACCCGGGTTCCGGGGAGCTGTTTTTT; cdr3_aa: CASSLVGQQDPGSGELFF
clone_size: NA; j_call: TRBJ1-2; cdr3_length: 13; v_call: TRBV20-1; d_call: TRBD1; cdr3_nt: TGCAGTGCTTCCGCACCGGGACAGTATGGCTACACCTTC; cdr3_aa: CSASAPGQYGYTF
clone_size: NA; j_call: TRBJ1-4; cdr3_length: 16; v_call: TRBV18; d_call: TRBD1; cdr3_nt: TGTGCCAGCTCACCAGGGGGGACAGCAACTAATGAAAAACTGTTTTTT; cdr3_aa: CASSPGGTATNEKLFF